The rows below give T cell receptor beta chains drawn from one sample of a study of Ad26.COV2.S vaccination and SARS-CoV-2 variants. Sequencing used immunoSEQ multiplex PCR; TCRdb keeps in-frame clones, though not all of them. The sample shows hundreds of thousands of clones, roughly 90% of them seen only once. The sample consisted of peripheral blood, taken in a trial of Ad26.COV2.S vaccine versus placebo. The receptors were gathered from a person between 18 and 59 years old who received the Ad26.COV2.S COVID-19 vaccine or a placebo. Each CDR3 is given without its conserved first and last residue.

ASRGGTGDNQPQH TRBJ1-5 TRBV2
ASSLYPVRLGTGENTEAF TRBJ1-1 TRBV4-1
ASSLEGQNTEAF TRBJ1-1 TRBV5-1
ASSIVGGPYNEQF TRBJ2-1 TRBV19
ASVRTSGSYEQY TRBJ2-7 TRBV2
ATSRVQGGFTEAF TRBJ1-1 TRBV15
ASMTAEGAYTGELF TRBJ2-2 TRBV19
ASSADRLRSYNEQF TRBJ2-1 TRBV2
ASTLSEGQKYGYT TRBJ1-2 TRBV19
ASSSQTGNNSPLH TRBJ1-6 TRBV7-2
ASSGVGVLGNQPQH TRBJ1-5 TRBV2
ASSLGSGQGNQPQH TRBJ1-5 TRBV7-9
AWSGLAGSTDTQY TRBJ2-3 TRBV30
ASSLNPGRVNTEAF TRBJ1-1 TRBV7-6
ASSPISYNEQF TRBJ2-1 TRBV28
ASLGQRNQPQH TRBJ1-5 TRBV2
ASSLAGTVNTGELF TRBJ2-2 TRBV6-5
ASSPGYYGYT TRBJ1-2 TRBV12-3/TRBV12-4
ASSSPNSPLH TRBJ1-6 TRBV5-6
ASSLSFVSSGANVLT TRBJ2-6 TRBV27
ASSPPEGGLSYNEQF TRBJ2-1 TRBV5-1
ASSQDRGATNYGYT TRBJ1-2 TRBV4-3
ASSLTGNSPLH TRBJ1-6 TRBV7-3
ASSLGHRYGYT TRBJ1-2 TRBV3-1/TRBV3-2
ASSLGQGALYEQY TRBJ2-7 TRBV5-1
ASSLMVGYEQF TRBJ2-1 TRBV12-3/TRBV12-4
ASSLGRGPNSPLH TRBJ1-6 TRBV11-2
ASSHTPTGAGNTIY TRBJ1-3 TRBV7-9
SGLVRDKHRETQY TRBJ2-5 TRBV29-1
ASSQDPSSGLLDEQF TRBJ2-1 TRBV3-1/TRBV3-2
ATSGPPQGSWNNEQF TRBJ2-1 TRBV15
ASRTTGRSSYEQY TRBJ2-7 TRBV28
ASTQRVSPLH TRBJ1-6 TRBV5-8
ASSPPSMQETQY TRBJ2-5 TRBV7-9
ASSREAANTGELF TRBJ2-2 TRBV18
ATSRDPTGENQPQH TRBJ1-5 TRBV15
ASSDRGPEETQY TRBJ2-5 TRBV19
ASSLVGSVSNQPQH TRBJ1-5 TRBV7-2
ASSRDDRVYRPGANVLT TRBJ2-6 TRBV5-5
ASSTGTGTTGELF TRBJ2-2 TRBV6-5
ASSQDPGSYEQY TRBJ2-7 TRBV4-3
ASSYLGHTDTQY TRBJ2-3 TRBV6-5
ASSGPGRAYETQY TRBJ2-5 TRBV7-9
ASSFGPGGWDYGYT TRBJ1-2 TRBV5-6
ATSRDYQGEKLF TRBJ1-4 TRBV15
ASSTGQGVTGELF TRBJ2-2 TRBV9
ASSRDLGQEALEQY TRBJ2-7 TRBV18
ASSSDSSGANVLT TRBJ2-6 TRBV5-1
ASRITGGQPQH TRBJ1-5 TRBV6-5
ASSLGGEGFGQPQH TRBJ1-5 TRBV28
ASSQLAGGLYEQY TRBJ2-7 TRBV18
AWSGGRNYGYT TRBJ1-2 TRBV30
ASSFRSGDTEAF TRBJ1-1 TRBV5-1
ASSQGGLVRAETQY TRBJ2-5 TRBV7-2